This TCR beta chain was obtained from a study of T cell responses to AZD1222 COVID-19 vaccine (dated by TCRdb to the early 2020s). With respect to the entire study: AZD1222 recipients given second doses at about 4 weeks or at about 12 weeks were pooled, since spike-specific TCR depth and breadth were not found to differ between the two schedules. Enrollment into the trials was organized by age into subgroups of 18-55, 56-69 and 70-plus years, and those subgroups contained roughly 150, 30 and 60 TCR-sequenced participants, respectively. TCR sequencing was performed for roughly 250 trial participants, of whom some 200 were given two doses of AZD1222 and 26 were given two doses of MenACWY control vaccine.

Interpreted using the paper, the time point label stands for: baseline before first vaccination. Samples from vaccinated people were obtained from the UK trials COV001 and COV002, which included a single-blind randomized controlled phase 2/3 trial of AZD1222 (ChAdOx1 nCoV-19) in healthy adults. Trial participant PBMC samples were collected at day 0 and day 28 after the second dose for TCRbeta chain sequencing. The CDR3 regions of human TCRbeta chains were analyzed by immunosequencing. In the source study's methods: TCRs in the repertoires were compared against a reference library of SARS-CoV-2-specific TCRs that had been generated with the MIRA antigen-specificity platform. Breadth meant the fraction of unique TCRs that were SARS-CoV-2-associated, whereas depth meant the fraction of total T cells that were SARS-CoV-2-associated. Each spike-specific TCR was assigned to its reactive spike region and to a CD4 or CD8 class using the MIRA data. Log10-transformed breadth and depth values were compared by one-way ANOVA with Sidak's multiple comparisons tests. TCRdb holds this immuneACCESS table with in-frame rearrangements only. Some clones are missing; in checked studies, unresolved V genes explain under half, and the rest has no known cause. Clonal size and the V and J genes are those of that table, whereas D and trimming came from the DNA. The sample table lists more than 140,000 clones, more than 75% of them with a count of one. 5% of the sample rests with the top ten.

Details on this clone: The antigen it recognizes is unknown. Base qualities were left out, and no much larger clone turns up one base away.

The paper's findings and limits, for the study overall: Epitopes outside the regions mutated in the B.1.351 and B.1.1.7 variants were reportedly recognized by nearly half of the unique spike-specific TCRs. The 56-69-year group was small, and its depth increase did not reach significance, likely because of low power. Because no day 14 peak-response samples were available, repertoires were characterized only after the peak T cell response. Participants were mostly white British and included more females than males, and it was suggested by the authors that clonal diversity may have been underestimated. Vaccine-associated CD4 TCRs spanned the whole spike protein, with dominant responses in regions 160-218 and 743-854. Conclusions about previously exposed vaccinees were limited because only six AZD1222 recipients were SARS-CoV-2 seropositive at baseline. A significant rise in spike-specific TCR breadth and depth was observed after two AZD1222 doses relative to day 0 and relative to MenACWY recipients.

CDR1 and CDR2, looked up from the germline V gene (reference sequence), are SGHNT and YYREEE. V loses 4 bases of germline sequence and J loses 0 bases, and the interval between the two ends is 11 bases. The CDR3 has 14 amino acids, counting the end cysteine and phenylalanine. Here the CDR3 DNA is all that survives: 42 bases in frame from base 1. The rearranged chain carries TRBV5-4 and TRBJ2-7; the D gene is possibly TRBD2, with 5 bases matching. This TCR was recovered from an adult in good health. The material sequenced was peripheral blood, taken on day 0 of AZD1222 vaccination. The CDR3 is CASSSPRDSYEQYF. The DNA sequence reads TGTGCCAGCAGCAGCCCCCGGGACTCCTACGAGCAGTACTTC.